The clone carrying this T cell receptor beta chain was counted once. Its specificity is unknown. Treatment: around 19 received Ad26.COV2.S at low or high dose, single or two shots; about 5 received placebo; per-sample allocation not given. Sampling took place 63 days after the first vaccine or placebo injection. Sequencing was performed with immunoSEQ multiplex PCR; in TCRdb, only in-frame clones are kept and a portion is missing. The sample consists of around 340,000 clones, about 89% of them appearing once. This CDR3 region has 15 residues. V was trimmed by 0 bases and J by 1 base, leaving 9 bases between them. The V gene's germline CDR1 is MGHRA and CDR2 YSYEKL. The sample belongs to a study of Ad26.COV2.S vaccination and SARS-CoV-2 variants. Whole-study results and caveats: Non-spike TCR breadth was similar in vaccine and placebo recipients.

This specimen consisted of peripheral blood, obtained in a trial of Ad26.COV2.S vaccine versus placebo. The chain recombines TRBV4-1 with TRBJ1-1; D is perhaps TRBD1 (6 bases). This receptor was taken from a person aged 18 to 65 who received the Ad26.COV2.S COVID-19 vaccine or a placebo. CDR3 sequence (DNA): TGCGCCAGCAGCCAAGAGGCAGGGGCGAACACTGAAGCTTTCTTT. This encodes CASSQEAGANTEAFF.